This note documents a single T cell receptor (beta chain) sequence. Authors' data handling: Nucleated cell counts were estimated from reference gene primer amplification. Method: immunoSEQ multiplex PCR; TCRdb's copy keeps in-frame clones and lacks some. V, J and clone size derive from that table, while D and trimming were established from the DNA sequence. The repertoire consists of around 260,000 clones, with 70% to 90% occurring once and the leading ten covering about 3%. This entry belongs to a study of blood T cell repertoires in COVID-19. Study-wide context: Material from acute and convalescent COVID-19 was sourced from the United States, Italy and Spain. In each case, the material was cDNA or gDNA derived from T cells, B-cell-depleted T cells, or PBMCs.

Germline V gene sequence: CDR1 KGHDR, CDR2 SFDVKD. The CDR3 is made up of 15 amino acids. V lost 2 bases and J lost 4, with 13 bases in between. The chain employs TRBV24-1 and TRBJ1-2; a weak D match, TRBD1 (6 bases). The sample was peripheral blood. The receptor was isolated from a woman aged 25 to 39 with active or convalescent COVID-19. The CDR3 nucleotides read TGTGCCACCAGTGATTCCGCTGGACAGTTCTATGGCTACACCTTC. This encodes CATSDSAGQFYGYTF.